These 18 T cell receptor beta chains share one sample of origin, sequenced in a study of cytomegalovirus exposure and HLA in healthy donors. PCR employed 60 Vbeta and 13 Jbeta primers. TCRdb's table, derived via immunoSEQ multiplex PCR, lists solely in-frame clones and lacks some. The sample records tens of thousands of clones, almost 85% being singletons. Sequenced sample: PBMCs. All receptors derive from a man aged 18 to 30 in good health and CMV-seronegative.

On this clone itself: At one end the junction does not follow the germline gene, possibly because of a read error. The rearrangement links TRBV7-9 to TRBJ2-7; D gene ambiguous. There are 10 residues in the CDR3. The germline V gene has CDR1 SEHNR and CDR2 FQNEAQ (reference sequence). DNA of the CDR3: TGTTCCAGCAGCCGCTACGAGCAGTACTTC. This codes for CSSSRYEQYF.

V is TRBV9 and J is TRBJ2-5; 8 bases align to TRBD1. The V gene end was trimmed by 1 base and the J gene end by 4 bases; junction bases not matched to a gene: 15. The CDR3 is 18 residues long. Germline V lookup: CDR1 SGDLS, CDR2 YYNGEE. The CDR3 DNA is TGTGCCAGCAGCGTAACGGACTTGGTAGGACAGGGTCGAGAGACCCAGTACTTC. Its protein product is CASSVTDLVGQGRETQYF.

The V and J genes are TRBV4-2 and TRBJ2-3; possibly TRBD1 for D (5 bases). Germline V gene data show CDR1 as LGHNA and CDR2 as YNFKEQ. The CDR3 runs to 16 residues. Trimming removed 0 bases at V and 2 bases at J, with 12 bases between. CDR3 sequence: CASSQDYSQATDTQYF. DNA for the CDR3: TGTGCCAGCAGCCAAGATTATTCACAGGCCACAGATACGCAGTATTTT.

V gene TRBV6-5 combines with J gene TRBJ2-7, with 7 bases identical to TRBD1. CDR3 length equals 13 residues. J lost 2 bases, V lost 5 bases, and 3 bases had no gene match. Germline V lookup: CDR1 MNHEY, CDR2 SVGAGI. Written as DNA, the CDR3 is TGTGCCAGCAGTAATCAGGGGGCCTACGAGCAGTACTTC. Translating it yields CASSNQGAYEQYF.

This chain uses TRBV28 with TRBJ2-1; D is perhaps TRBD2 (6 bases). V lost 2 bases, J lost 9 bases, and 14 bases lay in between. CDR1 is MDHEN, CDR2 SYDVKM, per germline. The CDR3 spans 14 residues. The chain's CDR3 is CASSLRAGFREQFF. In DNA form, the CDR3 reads TGTGCCAGCAGTTTAAGGGCGGGATTCCGTGAGCAGTTCTTC.

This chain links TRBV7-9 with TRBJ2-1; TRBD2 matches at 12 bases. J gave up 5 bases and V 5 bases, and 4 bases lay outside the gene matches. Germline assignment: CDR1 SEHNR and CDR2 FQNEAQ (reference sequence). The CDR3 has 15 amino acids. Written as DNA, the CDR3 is TGTGCCAGCAGCCCCGGACTAGCGGGGAACAATGAGCAGTTCTTC. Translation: CASSPGLAGNNEQFF.

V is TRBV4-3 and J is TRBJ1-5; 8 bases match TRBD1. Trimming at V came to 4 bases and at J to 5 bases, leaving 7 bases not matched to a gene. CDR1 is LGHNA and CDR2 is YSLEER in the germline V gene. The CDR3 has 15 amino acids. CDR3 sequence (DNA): TGCGCCAGCAGCCTTGGGACAGGATATGATCAGCCCCAGCATTTT. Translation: CASSLGTGYDQPQHF.

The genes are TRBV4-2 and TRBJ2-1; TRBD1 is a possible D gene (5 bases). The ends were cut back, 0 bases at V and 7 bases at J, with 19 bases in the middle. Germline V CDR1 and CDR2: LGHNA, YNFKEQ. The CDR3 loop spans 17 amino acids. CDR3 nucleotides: TGTGCCAGCAGCCAAGATTTTGGGCTAGTGGGGCGGAATGAGCAGTTCTTC. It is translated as CASSQDFGLVGRNEQFF.

The CDR3 sequence is CASSFKETQYF. The CDR3 coding sequence is TGTGCCAGCAGCTTTAAAGAGACCCAGTACTTC. The chain is built from TRBV7-6 and TRBJ2-5; D gene ambiguous. The CDR3 is 11 amino acids. Germline CDR1 is SGHVS and CDR2 is FNYEAQ. V was cut by 3 bases and J by 3 bases, with 2 bases left in between. Full variable domain (outside the CDR3, taken from reference TRBV7-6 and TRBJ2-5): GAGVSQSPRYKVTKRGQDVALRCDPISGHVSLYWYRQALGQGPEFLTYFNYEAQQDKSGLPNDRFSAERPEGSISTLTIQRTEQRDSAMYRCASSFKETQYFGPGTRLLVL.

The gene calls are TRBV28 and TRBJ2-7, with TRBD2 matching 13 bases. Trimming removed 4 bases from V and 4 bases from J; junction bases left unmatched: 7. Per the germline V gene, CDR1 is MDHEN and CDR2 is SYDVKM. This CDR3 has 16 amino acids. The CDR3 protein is CASSSPGLAGAYEQYF. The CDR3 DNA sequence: TGTGCCAGCAGTTCCCCAGGACTAGCGGGAGCGTACGAGCAGTACTTC. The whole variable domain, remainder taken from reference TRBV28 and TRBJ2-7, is DVKVTQSSRYLVKRTGEKVFLECVQDMDHENMFWYRQDPGLGLRLIYFSYDVKMKEKGDIPEGYSVSREKKERFSLILESASTNQTSMYLCASSSPGLAGAYEQYFGPGTRLTVT.

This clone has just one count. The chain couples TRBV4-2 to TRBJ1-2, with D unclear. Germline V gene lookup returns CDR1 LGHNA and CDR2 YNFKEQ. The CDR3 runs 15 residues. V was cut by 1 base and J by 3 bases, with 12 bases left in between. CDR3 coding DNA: TGTGCCAGCAGCCAAGGTGCTCGGGAAGACTATGGCTACACCTTC. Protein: CASSQGAREDYGYTF.

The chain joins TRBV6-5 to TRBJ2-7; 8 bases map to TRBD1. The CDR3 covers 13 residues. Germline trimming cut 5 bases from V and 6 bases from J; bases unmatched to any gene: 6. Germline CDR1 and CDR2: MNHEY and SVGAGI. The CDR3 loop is CASSNGQGAEQYF. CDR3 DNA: TGTGCCAGCAGTAACGGACAGGGCGCCGAGCAGTACTTC.

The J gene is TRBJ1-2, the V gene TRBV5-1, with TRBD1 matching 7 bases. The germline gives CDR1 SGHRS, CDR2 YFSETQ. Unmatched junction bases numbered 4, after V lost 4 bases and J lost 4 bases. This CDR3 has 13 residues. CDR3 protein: CASSPDRSYGYTF. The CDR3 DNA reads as TGCGCCAGCAGCCCGGACAGGAGCTATGGCTACACCTTC.

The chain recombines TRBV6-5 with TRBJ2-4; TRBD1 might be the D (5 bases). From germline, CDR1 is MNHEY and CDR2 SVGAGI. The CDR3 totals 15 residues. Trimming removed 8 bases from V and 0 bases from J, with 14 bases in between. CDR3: CASGASSEAKNIQYF. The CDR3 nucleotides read TGTGCCAGCGGGGCGAGCTCCGAAGCCAAAAACATTCAGTACTTC.

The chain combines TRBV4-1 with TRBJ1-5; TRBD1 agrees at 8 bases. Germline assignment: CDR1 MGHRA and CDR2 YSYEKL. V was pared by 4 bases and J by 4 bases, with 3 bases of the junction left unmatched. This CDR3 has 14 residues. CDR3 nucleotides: TGCGCCAGCAGCCTAGGGACAGGTAATCAGCCCCAGCATTTT. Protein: CASSLGTGNQPQHF.

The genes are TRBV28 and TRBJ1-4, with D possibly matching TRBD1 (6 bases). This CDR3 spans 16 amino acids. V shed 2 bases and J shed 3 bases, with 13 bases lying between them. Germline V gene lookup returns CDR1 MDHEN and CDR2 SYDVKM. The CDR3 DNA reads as TGTGCCAGCAGTTTACCCTCTGGACAGCCTAATGAAAAACTGTTTTTT. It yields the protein CASSLPSGQPNEKLFF.

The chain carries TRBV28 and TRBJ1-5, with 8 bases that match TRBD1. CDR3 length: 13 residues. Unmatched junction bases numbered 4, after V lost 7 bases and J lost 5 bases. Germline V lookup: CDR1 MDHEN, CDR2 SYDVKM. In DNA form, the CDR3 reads TGTGCCAGCAACAGGGGGGTGTATCAGCCCCAGCATTTT. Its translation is CASNRGVYQPQHF.

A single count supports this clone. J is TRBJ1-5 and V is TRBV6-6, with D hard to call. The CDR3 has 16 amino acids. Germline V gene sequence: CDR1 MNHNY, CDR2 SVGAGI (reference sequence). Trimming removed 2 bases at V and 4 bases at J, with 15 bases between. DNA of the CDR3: TGTGCCAGCAGTTACATAGCTACCCGGGAAAATCAGCCCCAGCATTTT. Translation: CASSYIATRENQPQHF.